A single sample gave rise to the 11 T cell receptor beta chains below, sequenced in a study of regulatory dendritic cells for organ transplantation. TCRdb's copy holds only in-frame clones and misses some; the assay was immunoSEQ multiplex PCR. The sample carries roughly 34,000 clones, roughly nine tenths recorded once. Material: naive CD4+ T cells from blood. Subset of the sample: CD45RA+ naive T cells. Receptor source: a human donor in good health.

The J gene is TRBJ2-7, the V gene TRBV27; 7 nucleotides match TRBD1. With 4 bases clipped from V and 2 bases from J, the junction kept 8 bases outside the gene matches. Looked up from germline, CDR1 is MNHEY and CDR2 is SMNVEV (reference sequence). This CDR3 has 15 residues. Written as DNA, the CDR3 is TGTGCCAGCAGTTACCGGACAGGATTCCCCTACGAGCAGTACTTC. As protein: CASSYRTGFPYEQYF.

The chain employs TRBV7-2 and TRBJ1-5; the D is unclear. V was cut by 1 base and J by 2 bases, with 6 bases left in between. Germline V gene lookup returns CDR1 SGHTA and CDR2 FQGNSA. This CDR3 has 14 residues. CDR3 in DNA: TGTGCCAGCAGCTTAGTAGGCGGCAATCAGCCCCAGCATTTT. This codes for CASSLVGGNQPQHF.

The chain links TRBV6-6 to TRBJ2-1; 9 bases line up with TRBD1. CDR1 MNHNY and CDR2 SVGAGI come from the germline V gene (reference sequence). This CDR3 is built from 16 residues. The V and J ends lost 6 bases and 4 bases, in that order; junction bases with no gene match: 10. CDR3: CASRNSGTGSYNEQFF. DNA of the CDR3: TGTGCCAGCAGAAACTCCGGGACAGGGAGTTACAATGAGCAGTTCTTC.

CDR3 sequence reads: CASSYNIRGNYGYTF. As DNA, the CDR3 is TGTGCCAGCAGTTACAACATAAGGGGAAACTATGGCTACACCTTC. This chain uses TRBV6-5 with TRBJ1-2; TRBD1 might be the D (5 bases). The CDR3 is made up of 15 amino acids. V lost 2 bases, J lost 2 bases, and 12 bases lay in between. Germline loops: CDR1 MNHEY, CDR2 SVGAGI.

The rearrangement joins TRBV11-3 to TRBJ2-1; TRBD2 agrees at 14 bases. This CDR3 has 17 amino acids. V lost 5 bases and J lost 10; bases outside the gene matches: 13. Per germline, CDR1 SGHNT and CDR2 YENEEA. The CDR3 DNA follows: TGTGCCAGCAGCCCCCAGACTAGCGGGGGGGTTTACGGAGAGCAGTTCTTC. Protein product: CASSPQTSGGVYGEQFF.

The J gene is TRBJ2-7, the V gene TRBV19, with unresolved D. The CDR3 has 14 residues. Trimming stripped 5 bases from V and 2 bases from J, with 13 bases between. CDR1 LNHDA and CDR2 SQIVND come from the germline V gene (reference sequence). As DNA, the CDR3 is TGTGCCAGTAGTGGTTCTAACCCAGCCTACGAGCAGTACTTC. The encoded protein is CASSGSNPAYEQYF.

The chain has TRBV18 and TRBJ2-5; 7 nucleotides align to TRBD2. This CDR3 has 14 residues. The V gene's germline CDR1 is KGHSH and CDR2 LQKENI. Germline trimming cut 3 bases from V and 5 bases from J; bases unmatched to any gene: 6. For the CDR3, the DNA is TGTGCCAGCTCACCTGGACTGGGGGGGGAGACCCAGTACTTC. Protein: CASSPGLGGETQYF.

This clone showed up just a few times. The V call is TRBV30, the J call TRBJ2-2; possible D gene TRBD2, 6 bases. Trimming removed 5 bases at V and 5 bases at J, with 15 bases between. The CDR3 covers 14 residues. Per the germline V gene, CDR1 is GTSNPN and CDR2 is SVGIG (reference sequence). CDR3 residues: CAWSRSSDTGELFF. Here the CDR3 DNA reads TGTGCCTGGTCCCGCTCTAGCGATACCGGGGAGCTGTTTTTT.

The CDR3 here is CASSLGETSGLAETQYF. The CDR3 DNA follows: TGTGCCAGCAGCTTAGGGGAGACTAGCGGGCTTGCGGAGACCCAGTACTTC. The chain carries TRBV11-2 and TRBJ2-5, with TRBD2 identical over 10 bases. V shed 1 base and J 5 bases; nucleotides not matched to a gene: 10. The CDR3 extends over 17 amino acids. Germline CDR1 reads SGHAT; CDR2 reads FQNNGV.

The gene calls are TRBV5-3 and TRBJ1-5; 7 positions agree with TRBD1. TRBV5-3 is noted as an ORF with a role that remains uncertain. The CDR3 runs to 14 residues. The ends lost 4 bases at V and 4 bases at J; junction bases unmatched: 5. The DNA of the CDR3 is TGTGCCAGAAGCCCGGGACAGCGGAATCAGCCCCAGCATTTT. It yields the protein CARSPGQRNQPQHF.

The rearrangement joins TRBV6-5 to TRBJ2-1; D remains ambiguous. Trimming cost V 0 bases and J 0 bases, with 6 bases left between them. CDR1 is MNHEY and CDR2 is SVGAGI in the germline V gene. The CDR3 length is 15 residues. The CDR3 DNA reads TGTGCCAGCAGTTACTCGTCCATCTCCTACAATGAGCAGTTCTTC. As protein: CASSYSSISYNEQFF.